This T cell receptor (beta chain) came from a study of shared clonotypes between healthy human individuals. Notes on the study in general: Clonotypes shared by all four donors outscored non-shared clonotypes in generation probability.

TCRdb's copy holds only in-frame clones and misses some; the assay was immunoSEQ multiplex PCR. Of 1.5 million to 1.9 million clones in the sample, 98% were seen once. Points on this clone: The antigen is undetermined. Other DNA sequences of this sample code for an identical CDR3.

Subsets obtained from CD4+ cells comprised CD45RA+ naive and CD45RA-negative memory cells. Per germline, CDR1 SGHAT and CDR2 FQNNGV. Trimming stripped 0 bases from V and 7 bases from J, with 7 bases between. This CDR3 has 13 amino acids. The clonotype originates from a man aged 25-40 years in good health. Sequenced sample: naive CD4+ T cells sorted from blood. Stated subset: CD45RA+ positively selected. The J gene is TRBJ1-5, the V gene TRBV11-2; D uncertain. Written as DNA, the CDR3 is TGTGCCAGCAGCTTAGATCGAGGGCAGCCCCAGCATTTT. This translates into CASSLDRGQPQHF.